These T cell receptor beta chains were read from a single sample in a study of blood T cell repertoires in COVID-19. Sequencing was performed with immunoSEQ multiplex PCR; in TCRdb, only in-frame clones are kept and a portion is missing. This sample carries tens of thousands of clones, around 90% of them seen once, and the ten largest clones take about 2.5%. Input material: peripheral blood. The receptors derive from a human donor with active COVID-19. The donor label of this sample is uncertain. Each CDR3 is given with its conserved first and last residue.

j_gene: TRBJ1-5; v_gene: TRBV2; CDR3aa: CASSEQQTRNQPQHF
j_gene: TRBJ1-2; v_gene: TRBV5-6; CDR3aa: CASSLDRGLDGYTF
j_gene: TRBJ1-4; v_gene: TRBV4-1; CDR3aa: CASSQDGGTGEEKLFF
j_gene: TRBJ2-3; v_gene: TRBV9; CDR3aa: CASSPRTSGGTDTQYF
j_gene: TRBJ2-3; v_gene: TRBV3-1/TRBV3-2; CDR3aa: CASSPSDTSTDTQYF
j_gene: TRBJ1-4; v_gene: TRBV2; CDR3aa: CASSVRGTNEKLFF
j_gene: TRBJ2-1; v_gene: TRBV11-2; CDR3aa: CASSLDSAYNEQFF
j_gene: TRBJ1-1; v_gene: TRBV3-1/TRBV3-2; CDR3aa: CASSQGGSSNTEAFF
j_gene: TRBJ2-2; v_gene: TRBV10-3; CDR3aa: CAISEQGAPDGELFF
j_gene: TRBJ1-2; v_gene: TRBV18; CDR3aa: CASSLSGQADYGYTF
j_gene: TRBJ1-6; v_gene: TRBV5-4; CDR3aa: CASSPTVVNSPLHF
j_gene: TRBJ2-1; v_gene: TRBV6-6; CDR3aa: CASSRIAGDPPYNEQFF
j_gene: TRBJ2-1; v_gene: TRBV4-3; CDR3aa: CASSQDSGLNYNEQFF
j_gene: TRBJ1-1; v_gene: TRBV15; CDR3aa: CATSKMTGINTEAFF
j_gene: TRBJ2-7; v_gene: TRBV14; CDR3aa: CASSRQLIPGLKEAYEQYF
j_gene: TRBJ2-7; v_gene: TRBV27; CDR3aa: CASGSAGAALVYEQYF
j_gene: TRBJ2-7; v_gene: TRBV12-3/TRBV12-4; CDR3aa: CASSLTGNEQYF
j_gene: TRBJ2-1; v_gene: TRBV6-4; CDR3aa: CASSSQRTGFYNEQFF
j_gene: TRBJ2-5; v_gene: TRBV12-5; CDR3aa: CASGLVRDPGQGASVPKETQYF
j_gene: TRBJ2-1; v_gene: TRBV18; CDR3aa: CASARLGEQFF
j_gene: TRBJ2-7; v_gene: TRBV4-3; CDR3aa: CASSPGQGARYEQYF
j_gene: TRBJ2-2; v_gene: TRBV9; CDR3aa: CASSVGATNTGELFF
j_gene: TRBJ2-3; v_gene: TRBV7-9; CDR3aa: CASSPPAGAGDTQYF
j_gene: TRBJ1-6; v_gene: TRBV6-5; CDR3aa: CASSYSRVINSPLHF
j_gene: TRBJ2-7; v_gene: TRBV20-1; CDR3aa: CSASTGVVYEQYF
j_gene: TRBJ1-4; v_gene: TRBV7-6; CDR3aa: CASSLSSGEKLFF
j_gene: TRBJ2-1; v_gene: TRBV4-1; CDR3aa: CASSQILSGGPRSEQFF
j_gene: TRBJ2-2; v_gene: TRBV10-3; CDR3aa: CAISEEGKNTGELFF
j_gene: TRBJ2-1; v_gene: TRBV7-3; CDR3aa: CASSSQFASEDEQFF
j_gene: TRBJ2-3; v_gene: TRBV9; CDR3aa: CASSVALRGGPDTQYF
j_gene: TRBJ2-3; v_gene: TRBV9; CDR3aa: CASSVRASGGARDTQYF
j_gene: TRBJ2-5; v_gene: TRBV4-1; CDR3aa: CASSQIGQGEETQYF
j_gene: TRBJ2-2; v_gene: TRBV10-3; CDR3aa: CAISDLQRGRSTGELFF
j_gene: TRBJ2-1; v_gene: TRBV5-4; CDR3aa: CASSLEGQSSDEQFF
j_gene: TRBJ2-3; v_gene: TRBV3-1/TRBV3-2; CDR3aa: CASSQGGGGNTDTQYF
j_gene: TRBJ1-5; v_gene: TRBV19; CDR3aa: CASSIGAPAEWHSNQPQHF
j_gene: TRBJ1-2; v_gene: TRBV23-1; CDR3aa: CASSQLGRGGYTF
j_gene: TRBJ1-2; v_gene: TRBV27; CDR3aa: CASHKTGDYGYTF
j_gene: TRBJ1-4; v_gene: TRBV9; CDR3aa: CASSVAESGGGRGEKLFF